This record concerns one T cell receptor beta chain sequence. A few counts support this clonotype. It has no known antigen specificity. Per-base quality was not reported, and no clone a single base away is much larger than it. From its cysteine to its phenylalanine, the CDR3 spans 15 amino acids. Only the CDR3 part of the read is kept: 45 bases, read in frame from the first base. CDR1 and CDR2, looked up from the germline V gene, are LGHNA and YNFKEQ. V lost 3 bases and J lost 3 bases; the stretch between them is 11 bases long. This entry belongs to a study of T-cell reconstitution after alpha-beta-depleted transplantation in children (dated by TCRdb to the mid-2010s). At the level of the whole study: The study quantitatively tracked T-cell immune reconstitution after TCRalphabeta/CD19-depleted allogeneic hematopoietic cell transplantation in children using TCR repertoire profiling.

The receptor library was made with PCR. This sample was sequenced with an Illumina HiSeq 2500. To normalize quantification of the TCRbeta repertoire, the TCR libraries were built with molecular barcoding that relied on unique molecular identifiers. TCRdb reprocessed the public reads (quality trimming at Q25 with fastp, clone calling with MiXCR) and kept in-frame beta chains. Every CDR3 protein is listed once, alongside the most common genes and DNA of its rows. The sample data list hundreds of thousands of distinct CDR3 sequences, and 16% of these were observed just once. The ten top clones hold 1.1% of the sample.

Source: PBMCs from the stem cell graft donor, taken from the stem cell graft. The chain employs TRBV4-2 and TRBJ2-2; TRBD1 could be the D gene, as 6 bases match. The clonotype originates from a human donor who donated a stem cell graft to a child with acute myeloid leukemia. The CDR3 protein is CASSHVGGDTGELFF. Read as DNA, the sequence is TGTGCCAGCAGCCACGTAGGGGGAGACACCGGGGAGCTGTTTTTT.